These T cell receptor beta chains were read from a single sample in a study of blood T cell repertoires in COVID-19. Assay: immunoSEQ multiplex PCR; the TCRdb copy retains only in-frame clones and omits some. The repertoire has about 210,000 clones, 65% to 85% of them found once; the top ten carry 2.5% to 3.5%. The sequenced sample consisted of peripheral blood. Receptors were obtained from a man aged 50-59 years with active or convalescent COVID-19. CDR3s leave out the opening cysteine and the closing phenylalanine or tryptophan.

v_gene	j_gene	CDR3aa
TRBV3-1/TRBV3-2	TRBJ1-6	ASSQDGSGGSSYNSPLH
TRBV5-1	TRBJ1-1	ASSPYYSSTGGRKAEAF
TRBV7-8	TRBJ2-7	ASSLRPLVISYEQY
TRBV18	TRBJ1-2	ASSPEYDYGYT
TRBV4-2	TRBJ1-5	ASSQEWGQGRNQPQH
TRBV4-2	TRBJ1-2	ASSQDYRADYGYT
TRBV6-5	TRBJ1-2	ASSYSRGIYGYT
TRBV29-1	TRBJ1-2	SSTGNYGYT
TRBV3-1/TRBV3-2	TRBJ1-1	ASSQDTAYEAF
TRBV5-6	TRBJ2-3	ASSLATGGTDTQY
TRBV24-1	TRBJ2-4	ATSDPLGQGLDIQY
TRBV30	TRBJ1-5	AWGQGNNQPQH
TRBV11-3	TRBJ2-7	ASSQGRQGSSEQY
TRBV6-5	TRBJ1-5	ASSLGLGDQPQH
TRBV10-2	TRBJ2-7	ASSPLGRGGSYEQY
TRBV5-1	TRBJ1-2	ASSLGQANYGYT
TRBV27	TRBJ2-7	ASSPNPWTSGDYEQY
TRBV6-1	TRBJ1-5	ASSEALRGGQPQH
TRBV5-6	TRBJ1-4	ASSPQGRGEKLF
TRBV7-2	TRBJ1-2	ASRNRANDYGYT
TRBV19	TRBJ2-1	ASSISGGAVNEQF
TRBV5-1	TRBJ2-5	ASSPSLQETQY
TRBV4-3	TRBJ2-4	ASSQDMGDIQY
TRBV7-6	TRBJ1-6	ASSLGHPGTDSPLH
TRBV5-1	TRBJ1-1	ASSLGPLRQQNTEAF
TRBV30	TRBJ2-7	AWILRRTSGGRGAYEQY
TRBV13	TRBJ2-7	ASSPGPGQGNYEQY
TRBV30	TRBJ1-1	AWGGIGVEAF
TRBV7-8	TRBJ1-5	ASSLAQGSQPQH
TRBV27	TRBJ1-1	ASSSRGLPEAF
TRBV12-3/TRBV12-4	TRBJ1-2	ASRRDRIYGYT
TRBV11-2	TRBJ1-3	ASSLGQGASGNTIY
TRBV6-5	TRBJ2-7	ASSYFGLASGEQY
TRBV19	TRBJ1-3	ATGQRSGNTIY
TRBV6-2/TRBV6-3	TRBJ2-1	ASSYSYRGPYNEQF
TRBV30	TRBJ2-7	AWSLQGYEQY
TRBV6-1	TRBJ1-2	ASSEWGEPYGYT
TRBV7-8	TRBJ1-3	ASSLGGTGNTIY
TRBV27	TRBJ1-1	ASSLSTGKYTEAF
TRBV2	TRBJ2-2	ASSGVAGYTGELF
TRBV24-1	TRBJ1-1	ATRAGENTEAF
TRBV28	TRBJ1-1	ASSLPGMGHTEAF
TRBV5-6	TRBJ1-6	ASSSQGVDSPLH
TRBV14	TRBJ1-5	ASSPHRDRRNQPQH
TRBV5-8	TRBJ1-1	ASSLVVGGAEAF